The T cell receptor beta chain under discussion was sequenced for a study of T cell responses to AZD1222 COVID-19 vaccine. Study-level points and caveats: Reports indicate that nearly half of spike-specific TCRs are directed at unmutated variant regions. Just five or six AZD1222 recipients were seropositive at baseline.

V gave up 1 base and J gave up 0 bases, with 14 bases separating them. Germline CDR1 LGHNA, CDR2 YNFKEQ. The CDR3 is 17 amino acids. Pooling covered second doses at about 4 or about 12 weeks. A note on this clone: Its antigen is currently unknown.

Data came from immunoSEQ multiplex PCR; TCRdb stores just in-frame clones and leaves some out. The sample lists 150,000 to 200,000 clones; under 95% were seen once. The J gene is TRBJ2-3, the V gene TRBV4-2, with D unresolved. Sequencing used peripheral blood, obtained 28 days after the second AZD1222 dose. This receptor was obtained from an adult who received the AZD1222 COVID-19 vaccine. The CDR3 sequence: CASSQASGPSSTDTQYF. CDR3 bases: TGTGCCAGCAGCCAAGCGAGTGGACCCTCTAGCACAGATACGCAGTATTTT.